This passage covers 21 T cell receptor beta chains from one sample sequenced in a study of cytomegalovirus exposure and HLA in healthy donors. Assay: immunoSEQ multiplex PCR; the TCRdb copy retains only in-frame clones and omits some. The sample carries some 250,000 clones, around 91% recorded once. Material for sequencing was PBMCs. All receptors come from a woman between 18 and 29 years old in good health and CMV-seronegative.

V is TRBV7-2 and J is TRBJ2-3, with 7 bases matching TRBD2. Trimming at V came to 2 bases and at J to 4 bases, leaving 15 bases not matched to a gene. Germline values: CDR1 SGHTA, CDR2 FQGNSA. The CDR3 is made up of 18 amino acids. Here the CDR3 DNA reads TGTGCCAGCAGCTTAAAGGGCCGGGCTAGCGGAACCGCAGATACGCAGTATTTT. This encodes CASSLKGRASGTADTQYF.

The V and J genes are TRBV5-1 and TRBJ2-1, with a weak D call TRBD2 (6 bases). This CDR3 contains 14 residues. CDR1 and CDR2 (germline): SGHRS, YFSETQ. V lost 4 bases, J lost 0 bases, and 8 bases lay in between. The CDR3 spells CASSPGSSYNEQFF. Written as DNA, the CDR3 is TGCGCCAGCAGCCCCGGGAGCTCCTACAATGAGCAGTTCTTC.

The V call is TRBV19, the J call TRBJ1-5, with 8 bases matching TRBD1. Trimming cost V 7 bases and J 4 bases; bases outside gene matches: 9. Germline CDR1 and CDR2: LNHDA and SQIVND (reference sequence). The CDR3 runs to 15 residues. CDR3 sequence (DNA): TGTGCCAGTACCGATCGAGGACAGGGTAATCAGCCCCAGCATTTT. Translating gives CASTDRGQGNQPQHF.

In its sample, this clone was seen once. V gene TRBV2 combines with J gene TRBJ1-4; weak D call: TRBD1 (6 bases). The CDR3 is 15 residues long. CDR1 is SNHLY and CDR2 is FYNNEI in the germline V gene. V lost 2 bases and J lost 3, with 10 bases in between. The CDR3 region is CASSELGAANEKLFF. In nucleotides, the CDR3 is TGTGCCAGCAGTGAATTGGGGGCAGCTAATGAAAAACTGTTTTTT. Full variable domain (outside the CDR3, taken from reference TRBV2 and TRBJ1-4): EPEVTQTPSHQVTQMGQEVILRCVPISNHLYFYWYRQILGQKVEFLVSFYNNEISEKSEIFDDQFSVERPDGSNFTLKIRSTKLEDSAMYFCASSELGAANEKLFFGSGTQLSVL.

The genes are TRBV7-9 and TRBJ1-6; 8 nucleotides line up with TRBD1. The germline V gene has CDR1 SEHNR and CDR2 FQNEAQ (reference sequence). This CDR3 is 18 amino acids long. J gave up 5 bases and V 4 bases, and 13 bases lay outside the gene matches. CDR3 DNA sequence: TGTGCCAGCAGCTCCCAAAGAGTCGACAGGGGCGATAATTCACCCCTCCACTTT. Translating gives CASSSQRVDRGDNSPLHF.

In DNA, the CDR3 is TGTGCCAGCAGTCCCCCGTATAATTCACCCCTCCACTTT. Residues: CASSPPYNSPLHF. The rearrangement joins TRBV28 to TRBJ1-6; D remains unclear. Per the germline V gene, CDR1 is MDHEN and CDR2 is SYDVKM. Trimming took off 5 bases at V and 4 bases at J, with 6 bases between the two ends. The CDR3 covers 13 residues.

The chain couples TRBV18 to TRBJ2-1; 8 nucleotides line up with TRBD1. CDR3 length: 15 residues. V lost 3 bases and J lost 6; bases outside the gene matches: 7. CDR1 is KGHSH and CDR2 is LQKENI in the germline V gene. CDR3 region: CASSPRDRPLNEQFF. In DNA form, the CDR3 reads TGTGCCAGCTCACCCCGGGACAGGCCTCTCAATGAGCAGTTCTTC.

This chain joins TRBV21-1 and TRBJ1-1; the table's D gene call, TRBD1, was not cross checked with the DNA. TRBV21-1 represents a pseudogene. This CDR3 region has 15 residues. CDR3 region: CASSQIRQGDTEAFF. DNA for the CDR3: TGTGCCAGCAGCCAAATTCGACAGGGTGATACTGAAGCTTTCTTT.

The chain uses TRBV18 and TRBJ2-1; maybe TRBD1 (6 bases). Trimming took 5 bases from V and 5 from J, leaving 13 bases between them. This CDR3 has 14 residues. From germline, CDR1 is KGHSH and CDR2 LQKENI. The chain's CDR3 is CASSTGTGNNEQFF. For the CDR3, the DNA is TGTGCCAGCTCAACGGGAACAGGGAACAATGAGCAGTTCTTC. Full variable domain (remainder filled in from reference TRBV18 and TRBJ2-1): NAGVMQNPRHLVRRRGQEARLRCSPMKGHSHVYWYRQLPEEGLKFMVYLQKENIIDESGMPKERFSAEFPKEGPSILRIQQVVRGDSAAYFCASSTGTGNNEQFFGPGTRLTVL.

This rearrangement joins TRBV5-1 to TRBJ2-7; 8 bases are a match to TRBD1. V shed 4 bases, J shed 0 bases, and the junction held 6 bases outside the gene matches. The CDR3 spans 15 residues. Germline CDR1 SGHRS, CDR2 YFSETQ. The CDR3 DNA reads TGCGCCAGCAGCCCAGGACAGGGCTTCTCCTACGAGCAGTACGTC. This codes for CASSPGQGFSYEQYV.

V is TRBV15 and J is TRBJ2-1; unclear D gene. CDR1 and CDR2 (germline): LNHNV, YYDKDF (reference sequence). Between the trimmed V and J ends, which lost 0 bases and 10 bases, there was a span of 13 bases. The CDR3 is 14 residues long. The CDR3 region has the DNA TGTGCCACCAGCAGAGATCACAGTTTAAACGAGCAGTTCTTC. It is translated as CATSRDHSLNEQFF.

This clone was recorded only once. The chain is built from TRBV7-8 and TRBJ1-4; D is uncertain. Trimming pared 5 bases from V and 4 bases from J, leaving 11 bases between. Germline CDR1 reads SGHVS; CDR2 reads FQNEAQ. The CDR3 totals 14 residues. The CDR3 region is CASSAPGINEKLFF. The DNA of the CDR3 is TGTGCCAGCAGCGCCCCGGGGATTAATGAAAAACTGTTTTTT.

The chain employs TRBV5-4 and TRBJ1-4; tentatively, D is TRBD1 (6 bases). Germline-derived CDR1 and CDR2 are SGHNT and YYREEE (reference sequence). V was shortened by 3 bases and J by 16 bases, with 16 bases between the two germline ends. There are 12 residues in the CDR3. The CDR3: CASSWEQGERFF. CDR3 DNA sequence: TGTGCCAGCAGCTGGGAACAGGGAGAAAGGTTTTTT.

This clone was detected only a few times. CDR3 protein: CSLGSDEGAFF. The CDR3 nucleotides read TGCAGCCTTGGGTCAGACGAGGGAGCTTTCTTT. The rearrangement links TRBV29-1 to TRBJ1-1; no clear D gene. CDR1 and CDR2 from the germline V gene are SQVTM and ANQGSEA. This CDR3 has 11 amino acids. V was shortened by 8 bases and J by 10 bases, with 17 bases between the two germline ends.

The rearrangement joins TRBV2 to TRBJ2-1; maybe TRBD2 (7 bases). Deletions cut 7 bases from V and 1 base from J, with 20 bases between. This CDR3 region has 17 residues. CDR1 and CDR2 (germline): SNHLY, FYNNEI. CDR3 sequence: CASTLPGGGPSYNEQFF. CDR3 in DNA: TGTGCCAGCACCCTACCTGGGGGGGGCCCTTCCTACAATGAGCAGTTCTTC.

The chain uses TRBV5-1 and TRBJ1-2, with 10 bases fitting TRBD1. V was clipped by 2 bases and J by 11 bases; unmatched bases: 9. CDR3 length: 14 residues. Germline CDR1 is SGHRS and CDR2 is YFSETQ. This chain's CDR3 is CASSFDPGTGEYTF. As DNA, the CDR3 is TGCGCCAGCAGCTTTGATCCGGGGACAGGGGAGTACACCTTC. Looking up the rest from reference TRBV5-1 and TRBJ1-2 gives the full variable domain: KAGVTQTPRYLIKTRGQQVTLSCSPISGHRSVSWYQQTPGQGLQFLFEYFSETQRNKGNFPGRFSGRQFSNSRSEMNVSTLELGDSALYLCASSFDPGTGEYTFGSGTRLTVV.

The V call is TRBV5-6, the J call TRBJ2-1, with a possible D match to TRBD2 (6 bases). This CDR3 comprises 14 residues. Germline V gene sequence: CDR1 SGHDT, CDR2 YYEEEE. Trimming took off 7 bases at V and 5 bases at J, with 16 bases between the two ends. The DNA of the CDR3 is TGTGCCAGCGCCGACGGGCTAGCGAACAATGAGCAGTTCTTC. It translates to CASADGLANNEQFF.

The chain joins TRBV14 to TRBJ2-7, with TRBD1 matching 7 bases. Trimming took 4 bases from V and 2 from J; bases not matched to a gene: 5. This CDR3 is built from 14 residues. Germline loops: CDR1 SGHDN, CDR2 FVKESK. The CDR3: CASSPWGQTYEQYF. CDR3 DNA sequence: TGTGCCAGCAGCCCGTGGGGACAGACCTACGAGCAGTACTTC.

Here the CDR3 reads CASGRQGSSYNEQFF. Written as DNA, the CDR3 is TGCGCCAGCGGGAGACAGGGAAGCTCCTACAATGAGCAGTTCTTC. The chain uses TRBV5-1 and TRBJ2-1; 7 nucleotides match TRBD1. The CDR3 extends over 15 amino acids. Germline V gene data show CDR1 as SGHRS and CDR2 as YFSETQ. Germline trimming cut 7 bases from V and 0 bases from J; bases unmatched to any gene: 7.

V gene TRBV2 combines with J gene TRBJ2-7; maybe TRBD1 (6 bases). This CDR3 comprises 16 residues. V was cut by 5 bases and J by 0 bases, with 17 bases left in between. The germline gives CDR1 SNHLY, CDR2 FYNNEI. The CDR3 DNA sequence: TGTGCCAGCAGTTCCGAACAGGGCATCAACTCCTACGAGCAGTACGTC. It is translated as CASSSEQGINSYEQYV.

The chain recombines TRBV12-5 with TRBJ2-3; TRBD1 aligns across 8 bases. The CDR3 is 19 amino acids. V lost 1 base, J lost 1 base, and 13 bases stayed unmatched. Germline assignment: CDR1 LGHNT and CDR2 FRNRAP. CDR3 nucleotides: TGTGCTAGTGGTTTGGGGGCAGGGGGCCACTTCAGAGGCACAGATACGCAGTATTTT. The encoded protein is CASGLGAGGHFRGTDTQYF.